The 20 T cell receptor beta chains given below trace back to one sample, sequenced in a study of spatial heterogeneity in lung cancer. Stated time point: sample taken at primary tumor resection. Tumor, nontumor lung or frozen PBMC supplied whole RNA, sequenced without sorting. A single record per CDR3 protein comes from TCRdb applying MiXCR to the 5' RACE reads. The sample has under 13,000 distinct CDR3 sequences, 6.3% seen once. Specimen: PBMCs, collected at surgery. Source of these receptors: a male donor with early-stage non-small cell lung cancer.

As regards this clonotype: A library prepared for alpha chains yielded this beta chain as an off-target read; its size is of little meaning. This chain links TRBV6-5 with TRBJ1-6; 7 bases map to TRBD1. The CDR3 sequence is 18 residues long. Germline CDR1 MNHEY, CDR2 SVGAGI. V shed 7 bases and J 1 base; nucleotides not matched to a gene: 13. CDR3 loop: CASTPLTGVRSYNSPLHF. CDR3 DNA: TGTGCCAGCACCCCCTTAACAGGGGTACGGTCCTATAATTCACCCCTCCACTTT.

This clonotype was detected ten times or more. Being off target in a library aimed at alpha chains, this beta chain has a size of little meaning. The chain couples TRBV18 to TRBJ2-5; TRBD1 matches 7 bases. The CDR3 length is 14 residues. The junction had 9 bases not matched to a gene; V was cut back by 6 bases and J by 5 bases. Per the germline V gene, CDR1 is KGHSH and CDR2 is LQKENI. The CDR3 reads CASSPGQPPETQYF. As DNA, the CDR3 is TGTGCCAGCTCCCCGGGACAGCCCCCCGAGACCCAGTACTTC.

This clonotype appeared a few times. Since the library was made to target alpha chains, this beta chain is a stray read and its abundance is not meaningful. The chain carries TRBV6-2 or TRBV6-3 and TRBJ1-2; no definite D call. Per germline, CDR1 MNHEY and CDR2 SVGEGT. This CDR3 comprises 13 residues. Trimming took 6 bases from V and 1 from J, leaving 9 bases between them. The CDR3 DNA follows: TGTGCCAGCAGCCTCAGTAATAACTATGGCTACACCTTC. Translation gives CASSLSNNYGYTF.

In this sample, this clonotype turned up many times. Since the library was made to target alpha chains, this beta chain is a stray read and its abundance is not meaningful. The chain uses TRBV2 and TRBJ1-5; D unclear. The germline V gene encodes CDR1 SNHLY and CDR2 FYNNEI. V was shortened by 7 bases and J by 5 bases, with 12 bases between the two germline ends. The CDR3 sequence is 13 residues long. The CDR3 loop reads CASNDGLHQPQHF. The DNA for the CDR3 is TGTGCCAGCAATGACGGCTTACATCAGCCCCAGCATTTT.

The sample holds many counts of this clonotype. This beta chain is an unintended read in a library built for alpha chains; its size means little. CDR3: CSVVLLRTEAFF. In DNA form, the CDR3 reads TGCAGCGTTGTCCTTCTGCGCACTGAAGCTTTCTTT. This sequence joins TRBV29-1 and TRBJ1-1; D ambiguous. Germline CDR1 and CDR2: SQVTM and ANQGSEA. CDR3 length: 12 residues. V shed 4 bases and J shed 4 bases, with 10 bases lying between them.

By sample fraction, this clonotype is medium-sized. The library was prepared for alpha chains; this beta chain is a stray read, so its frequency means little. The chain is built from TRBV12-3 or TRBV12-4 and TRBJ2-2; the D gene could be TRBD1 or TRBD2 (5 bases each). Trimming removed 4 bases from V and 3 bases from J, with 30 bases in between. The CDR3 loop spans 21 amino acids. The CDR3 nucleotides are TGTGCCAGCAGTTACTTTGAAAGAGGGTTGTTGTTGGGACCTGACACCGGGGAGCTGTTTTTT. This translates into CASSYFERGLLLGPDTGELFF.

This clonotype has more than one count but fewer than ten. Found in a library prepared for alpha chains, this beta chain is an off-target read, and its abundance has little meaning. V and J are TRBV6-1 and TRBJ2-5, with no clear D. This CDR3 spans 13 amino acids. CDR1 and CDR2 (germline): MNHNS, SASEGT. V shed 2 bases and J shed 4 bases, with 8 bases lying between them. The CDR3 here is CASSETERETQYF. The CDR3, as DNA: TGTGCCAGCAGTGAAACAGAGCGAGAGACCCAGTACTTC.

In regard to this clonotype: The size of this beta chain means little, since it is a stray read in a library made for alpha chains. The chain's CDR3 is CASSYSQGPFNIQYF. The DNA for the CDR3 is TGTGCCAGCAGTTACTCGCAGGGCCCCTTTAACATTCAGTACTTC. The chain carries TRBV6-2 or TRBV6-3 and TRBJ2-4; tentative D call: TRBD1 (5 bases). The V end lost 0 bases, the J end lost 7 bases, and 13 bases lay between the germline ends. The germline V gene encodes CDR1 MNHEY and CDR2 SVGEGT. CDR3 size: 15 residues.

This clonotype qualifies as medium-sized. For a library built for alpha chains, this beta chain is a stray read; little rests on its size. The rearrangement uses TRBV20-1 and TRBJ2-7; D possibly corresponds to TRBD1 (5 bases). CDR1 and CDR2 from the germline V gene are DFQATT and SNEGSKA (reference sequence). Trimming pared 5 bases from V and 0 bases from J, leaving 11 bases between. The CDR3 has 13 residues. CDR3 region: CSAAAGFSYEQYF. Written as DNA, the CDR3 is TGCAGTGCTGCCGCAGGGTTCTCCTACGAGCAGTACTTC.

By frequency in the sample, this clonotype is medium-sized. This beta chain is off target for a library built for alpha chains, so its abundance means little. For the CDR3, the DNA is TGTGCCAGCAGCCCCAGGACGGGAAACGAGCAGTTCTTC. Encoded protein: CASSPRTGNEQFF. V gene TRBV7-2 combines with J gene TRBJ2-1; weak D call: TRBD2 (5 bases). The CDR3 runs to 13 residues. Germline V gene lookup returns CDR1 SGHTA and CDR2 FQGNSA. Trimming removed 5 bases at V and 10 bases at J, with 15 bases between.

By share of the sample, this clonotype is medium-sized (0.01 to 0.1%). A library made for alpha chains picked up this beta chain off target, so its size means little. The rearrangement links TRBV15 to TRBJ2-2; no definite D call. Trimming took off 1 base at V and 1 base at J, with 4 bases between the two ends. Germline loops: CDR1 LNHNV, CDR2 YYDKDF (reference sequence). The CDR3 has 14 amino acids. The CDR3 loop is CATSRVVNTGELFF. The DNA of the CDR3 is TGTGCCACCAGCAGAGTTGTGAACACCGGGGAGCTGTTTTTT. Complete variable domain (other parts from reference TRBV15 and TRBJ2-2): DAMVIQNPRYQVTQFGKPVTLSCSQTLNHNVMYWYQQKSSQAPKLLFHYYDKDFNNEADTPDNFQSRRPNTSFCFLDIRSPGLGDTAMYLCATSRVVNTGELFFGEGSRLTVL.

As for this clonotype: In a library made to pick up alpha chains, this beta chain is a stray read with a size that means little. This chain links TRBV2 with TRBJ1-4; unclear D gene. Trimming took off 0 bases at V and 7 bases at J, with 12 bases between the two ends. From germline, CDR1 is SNHLY and CDR2 FYNNEI. This CDR3 has 15 amino acids. CDR3 bases: TGTGCCAGCAGTGAAGCGAGCCGATGGAGTGAAAAACTGTTTTTT. Translating gives CASSEASRWSEKLFF.

This clonotype has ten or more counts. The size of this beta chain means little, since it is a stray read in a library made for alpha chains. This chain uses TRBV28 with TRBJ2-1; 13 nucleotides match TRBD2. Per the germline V gene, CDR1 is MDHEN and CDR2 is SYDVKM. The CDR3 consists of 16 residues. V shed 6 bases and J 6 bases; nucleotides not matched to a gene: 8. CDR3 sequence (DNA): TGTGCCAGCAGCGCCCAACTAGCGGGGGGGATCAATGAGCAGTTCTTC. It specifies CASSAQLAGGINEQFF.

This clonotype showed up many times. With the library built for alpha chains, this beta chain is off target and its frequency is not meaningful. V gene TRBV6-2 or TRBV6-3 combines with J gene TRBJ2-5, with unresolved D. Trimming stripped 5 bases from V and 6 bases from J, with 10 bases between. The germline CDR1 and CDR2 sequences are MNHEY and SVGEGT. The CDR3 has 12 residues. The CDR3 coding sequence is TGTGCCAGCAGTCCCTTAGGAAAGACCCAGTACTTC. This sequence encodes CASSPLGKTQYF.

In its sample, this clonotype is medium-sized. Because the library targeted alpha chains, this beta chain is an off-target read whose size means little. This chain links TRBV2 with TRBJ2-5; D unclear. The CDR3 extends over 13 amino acids. CDR1 and CDR2 (germline): SNHLY, FYNNEI. Between the trimmed V and J ends, which lost 1 base and 8 bases, there was a span of 11 bases. CDR3 sequence reads: CASSEGDHSTQYF. CDR3 sequence (DNA): TGTGCCAGCAGTGAAGGAGACCACAGTACCCAGTACTTC.

This clonotype was counted between two and nine times. The size of this beta chain means little, since it is a stray read in a library made for alpha chains. The rearrangement links TRBV20-1 to TRBJ2-5; 10 bases line up with TRBD2. CDR1 and CDR2 from the germline V gene are DFQATT and SNEGSKA (reference sequence). This CDR3 is 14 amino acids long. The J segment lost 3 bases and the V segment lost 0 bases, leaving 1 base of the junction unmatched. The CDR3 nucleotides read TGCAGTGCTAGAGATCTAGCGGGGGAAGAGACCCAGTACTTC. It is translated as CSARDLAGEETQYF.

This clonotype was seen repeatedly, ten times or more. This beta chain was picked up by a library intended for alpha chains and is off target, so its count carries little meaning. The V call is TRBV29-1, the J call TRBJ1-2, with no clear D. The CDR3 length is 13 residues. V lost 4 bases and J lost 0, with 9 bases in between. Germline-derived CDR1 and CDR2 are SQVTM and ANQGSEA. The CDR3 coding sequence is TGCAGCGTTGCTACCGGGGCTAACTATGGCTACACCTTC. Translated, it gives CSVATGANYGYTF. The whole variable domain, remainder taken from reference TRBV29-1 and TRBJ1-2, is SAVISQKPSRDICQRGTSLTIQCQVDSQVTMMFWYRQQPGQSLTLIATANQGSEATYESGFVIDKFPISRPNLTFSTLTVSNMSPEDSSIYLCSVATGANYGYTFGSGTRLTVV.

By share, this clonotype counts as medium-sized. Being off target in a library aimed at alpha chains, this beta chain has a size of little meaning. This chain uses TRBV5-8 with TRBJ1-5, with TRBD1 as a possible D gene (5 bases). Germline V gene lookup returns CDR1 SGHTS and CDR2 YDEGEE. V was shortened by 1 base and J by 2 bases, with 7 bases between the two germline ends. The CDR3 runs 14 residues. The CDR3 DNA reads as TGTGCCAGCAGCTTGAGAGGGGGCAATCAGCCCCAGCATTTT. Translation: CASSLRGGNQPQHF.

In this sample, this clonotype turned up many times. This beta chain came through as a stray read in a library set up for alpha chains, and its size says little. The chain uses TRBV27 and TRBJ2-3; 7 bases are a match to TRBD2. Germline V CDR1 and CDR2: MNHEY, SMNVEV (reference sequence). Trimming cost V 4 bases and J 6 bases; bases outside gene matches: 7. This CDR3 is 14 amino acids long. Here the CDR3 DNA reads TGTGCCAGCAGTTCCGGACAACTAGCGGATACGCAGTATTTT. It yields the protein CASSSGQLADTQYF.

In the case of this clonotype: This beta chain represents an off-target read in a library built for alpha chains; its size is of limited meaning. This chain joins TRBV27 and TRBJ2-7; the match to TRBD1 covers 11 bases. Trimming took 5 bases from V and 6 from J; bases not matched to a gene: 9. The CDR3 sequence is 15 residues long. Germline V lookup: CDR1 MNHEY, CDR2 SMNVEV (reference sequence). The CDR3 loop reads CASSAGTGGNTEQYF. The CDR3 nucleotides read TGTGCCAGCAGTGCCGGGACAGGGGGAAACACCGAGCAGTACTTC.